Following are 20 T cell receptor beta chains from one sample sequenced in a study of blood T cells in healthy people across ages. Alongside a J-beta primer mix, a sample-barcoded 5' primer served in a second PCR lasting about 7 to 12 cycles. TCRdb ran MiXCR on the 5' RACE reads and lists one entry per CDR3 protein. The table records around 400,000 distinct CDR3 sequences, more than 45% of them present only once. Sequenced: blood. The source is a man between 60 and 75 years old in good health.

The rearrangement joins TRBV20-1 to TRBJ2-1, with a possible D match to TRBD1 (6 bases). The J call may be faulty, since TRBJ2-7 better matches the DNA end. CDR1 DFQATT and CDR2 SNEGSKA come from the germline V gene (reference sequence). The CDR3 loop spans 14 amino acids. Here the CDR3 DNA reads TGCAGTGCCCGGGTTGGACAGCCTCCCTACGAGCAGTACTTC. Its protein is CSARVGQPPYEQYF.

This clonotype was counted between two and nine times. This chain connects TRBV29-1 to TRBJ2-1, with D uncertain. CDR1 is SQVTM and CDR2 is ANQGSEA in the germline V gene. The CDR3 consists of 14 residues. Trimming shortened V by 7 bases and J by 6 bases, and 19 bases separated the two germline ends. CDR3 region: CSALERRGSNEQFF. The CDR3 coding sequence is TGCAGCGCCCTGGAACGACGCGGATCCAATGAGCAGTTCTTC.

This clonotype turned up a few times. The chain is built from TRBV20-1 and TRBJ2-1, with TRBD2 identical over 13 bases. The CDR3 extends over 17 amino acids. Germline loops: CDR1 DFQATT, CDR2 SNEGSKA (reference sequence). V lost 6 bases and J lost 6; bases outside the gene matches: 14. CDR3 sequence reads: CSAPWWGLAGKPNEQFF. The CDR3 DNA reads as TGCAGTGCCCCCTGGTGGGGACTAGCGGGGAAACCCAATGAGCAGTTCTTC.

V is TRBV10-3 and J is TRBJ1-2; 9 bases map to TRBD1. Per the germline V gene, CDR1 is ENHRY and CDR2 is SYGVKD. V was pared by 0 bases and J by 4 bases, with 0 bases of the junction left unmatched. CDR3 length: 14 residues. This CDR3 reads CAISESDRGYGYTF. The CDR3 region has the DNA TGTGCCATCAGTGAGTCGGACAGGGGCTATGGCTACACCTTC.

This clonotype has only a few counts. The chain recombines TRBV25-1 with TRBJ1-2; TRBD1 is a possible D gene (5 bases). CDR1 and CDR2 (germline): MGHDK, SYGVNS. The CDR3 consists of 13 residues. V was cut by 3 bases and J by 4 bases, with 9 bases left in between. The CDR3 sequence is CASSEQGFYGYTF. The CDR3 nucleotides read TGTGCCAGCAGTGAGCAGGGTTTCTATGGCTACACCTTC.

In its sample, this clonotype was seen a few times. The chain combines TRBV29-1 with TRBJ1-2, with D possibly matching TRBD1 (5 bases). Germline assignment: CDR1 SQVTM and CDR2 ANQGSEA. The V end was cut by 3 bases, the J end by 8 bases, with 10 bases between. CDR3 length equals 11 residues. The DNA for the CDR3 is TGCAGCGTTGACAGGGTTAACGGCTACACCTTC. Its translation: CSVDRVNGYTF.

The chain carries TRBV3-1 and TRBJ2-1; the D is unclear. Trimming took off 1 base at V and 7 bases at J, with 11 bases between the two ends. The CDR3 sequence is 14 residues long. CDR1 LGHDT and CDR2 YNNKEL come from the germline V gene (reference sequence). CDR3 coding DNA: TGTGCCAGCAGCCAAGTTCTCCCTTCGAATGAGCAGTTCTTC. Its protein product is CASSQVLPSNEQFF.

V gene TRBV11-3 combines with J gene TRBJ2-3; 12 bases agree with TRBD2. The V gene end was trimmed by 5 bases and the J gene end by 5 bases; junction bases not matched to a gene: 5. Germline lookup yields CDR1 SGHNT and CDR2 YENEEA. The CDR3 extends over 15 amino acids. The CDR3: CASSTSGGSVDTQYF. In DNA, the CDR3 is TGTGCCAGCAGCACTAGCGGGGGGTCGGTAGATACGCAGTATTTT.

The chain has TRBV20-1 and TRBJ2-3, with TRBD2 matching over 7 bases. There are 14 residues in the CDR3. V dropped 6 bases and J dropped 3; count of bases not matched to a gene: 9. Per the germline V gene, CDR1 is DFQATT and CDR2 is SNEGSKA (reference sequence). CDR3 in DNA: TGCAGTGCCCCTCCAGCGGGGAGTACAGATACGCAGTATTTT. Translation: CSAPPAGSTDTQYF.

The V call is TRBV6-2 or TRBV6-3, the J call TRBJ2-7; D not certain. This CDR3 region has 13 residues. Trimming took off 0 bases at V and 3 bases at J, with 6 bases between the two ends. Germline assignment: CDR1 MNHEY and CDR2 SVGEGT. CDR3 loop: CASSYSENYEQYF. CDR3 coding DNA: TGTGCCAGCAGTTACTCGGAGAACTACGAGCAGTACTTC.

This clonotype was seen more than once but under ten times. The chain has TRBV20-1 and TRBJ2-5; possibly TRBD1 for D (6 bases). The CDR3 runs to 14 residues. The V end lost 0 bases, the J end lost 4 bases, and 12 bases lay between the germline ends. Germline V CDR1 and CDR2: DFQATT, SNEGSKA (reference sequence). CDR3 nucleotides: TGCAGTGCTAGAGATGGTCAGGGGTTAGAGACCCAGTACTTC. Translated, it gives CSARDGQGLETQYF.

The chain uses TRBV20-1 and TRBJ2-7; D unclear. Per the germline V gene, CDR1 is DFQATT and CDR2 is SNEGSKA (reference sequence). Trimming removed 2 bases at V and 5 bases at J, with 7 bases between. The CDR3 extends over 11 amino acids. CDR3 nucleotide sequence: TGCAGTGCTAGATGGAACCACGAGCAGTACTTC. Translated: CSARWNHEQYF.

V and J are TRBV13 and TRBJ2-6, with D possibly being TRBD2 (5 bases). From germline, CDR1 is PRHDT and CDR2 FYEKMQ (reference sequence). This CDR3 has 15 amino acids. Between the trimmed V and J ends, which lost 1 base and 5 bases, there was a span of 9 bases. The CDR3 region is CASSLEPGRANVLTF. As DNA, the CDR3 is TGTGCCAGCAGCTTAGAACCGGGGAGGGCCAACGTCCTGACTTTC.

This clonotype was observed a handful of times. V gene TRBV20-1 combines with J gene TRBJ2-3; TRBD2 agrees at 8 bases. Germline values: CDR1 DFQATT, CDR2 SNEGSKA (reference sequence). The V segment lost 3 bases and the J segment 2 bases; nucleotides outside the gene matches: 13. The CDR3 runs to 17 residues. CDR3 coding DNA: TGCAGTGCTAGTTACGGGGGCGGGAGGCCTTCCACAGATACGCAGTATTTT. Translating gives CSASYGGGRPSTDTQYF.

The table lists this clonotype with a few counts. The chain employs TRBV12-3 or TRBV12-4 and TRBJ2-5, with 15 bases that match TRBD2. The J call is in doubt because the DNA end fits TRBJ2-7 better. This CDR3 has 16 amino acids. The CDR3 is CASRPGLAGGIDEQYF. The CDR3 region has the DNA TGTGCCAGCCGTCCGGGACTAGCGGGAGGCATAGACGAGCAGTACTTC.

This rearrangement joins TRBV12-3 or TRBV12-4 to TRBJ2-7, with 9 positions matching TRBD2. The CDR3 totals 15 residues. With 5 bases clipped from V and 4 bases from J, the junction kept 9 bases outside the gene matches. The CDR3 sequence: CASSPLREGGYEQYF. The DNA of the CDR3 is TGTGCCAGCAGTCCCCTGCGGGAGGGGGGATACGAGCAGTACTTC.

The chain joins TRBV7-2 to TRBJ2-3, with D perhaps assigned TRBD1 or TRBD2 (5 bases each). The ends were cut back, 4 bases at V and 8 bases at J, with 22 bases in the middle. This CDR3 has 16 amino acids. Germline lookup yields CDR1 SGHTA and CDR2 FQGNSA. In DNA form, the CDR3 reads TGTGCCAGCAGCTCCGGTGGGCTACGTGGTGGGGGTACGCAGTATTTT. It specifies CASSSGGLRGGGTQYF.

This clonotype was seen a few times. CDR3 sequence: CASSSSREEQYF. In nucleotides, the CDR3 is TGTGCCAGCAGTTCCTCCAGGGAAGAGCAGTACTTC. The gene calls are TRBV6-6 and TRBJ2-7; D is possibly TRBD1 (5 bases). Germline values: CDR1 MNHNY, CDR2 SVGAGI (reference sequence). V lost 4 bases and J lost 7, with 11 bases in between. The CDR3 has 12 amino acids.

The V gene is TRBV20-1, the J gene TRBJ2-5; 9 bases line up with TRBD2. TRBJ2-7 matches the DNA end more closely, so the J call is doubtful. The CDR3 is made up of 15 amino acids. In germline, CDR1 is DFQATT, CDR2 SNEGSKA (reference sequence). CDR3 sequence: CSASDSSGAWGEQYF. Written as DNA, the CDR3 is TGCAGTGCTAGCGATTCTAGCGGGGCGTGGGGCGAGCAGTACTTC.

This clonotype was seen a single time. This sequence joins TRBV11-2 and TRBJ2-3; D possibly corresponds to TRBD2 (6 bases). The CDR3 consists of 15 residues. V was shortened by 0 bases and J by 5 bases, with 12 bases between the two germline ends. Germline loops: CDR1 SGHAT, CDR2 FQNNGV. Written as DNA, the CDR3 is TGTGCCAGCAGCTTAGATGTGCGGGGTAGAGATACGCAGTATTTT. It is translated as CASSLDVRGRDTQYF.